This entry concerns a single TCR beta chain. No antigen is known for it. The validation cohort, a group of some 120 subjects, included the donors and was separate from the roughly 700-subject first cohort. These data belong to a study of cytomegalovirus exposure and HLA in healthy donors. General study results and limits: For most TCR sequences rarity was the rule, although some public TCRs occurred in many donors. The investigators catalogued 150 to 200 TCR beta chains as cytomegalovirus-associated. In a later analysis, first-cohort TCR clusters were found to tend to co-occur in the approximately 120 validation repertoires.

V lost 0 bases, J lost 7 bases, and 11 bases stayed unmatched. Germline-derived CDR1 and CDR2 are LGHNA and YNFKEQ. This CDR3 is built from 16 residues. The assay was immunoSEQ multiplex PCR, and TCRdb's table has in-frame clones only and misses some. The sample shows under 400,000 clones, roughly 88% of them seen only once. This clonotype was sampled from a woman younger than 35 in good health and CMV-seronegative. The specimen sequenced was PBMCs. The chain links TRBV4-2 to TRBJ1-2, with 7 bases identical to TRBD1. The CDR3 DNA is TGTGCCAGCAGCCAAGATCGGTCAGGGGGTGGAGGTGGCTACACCTTC. The encoded protein is CASSQDRSGGGGGYTF.